This TCR beta chain emerged from a study of regulatory T cells in long-lasting Graves disease. This clonotype showed up just a few times. The antigen remains undetermined. Study conclusions and caveats: Samples came from peripheral blood alone, without thyroid tissue.

Per germline, CDR1 SGHRS and CDR2 YFSETQ. The junction had 8 bases not matched to a gene; V was cut back by 4 bases and J by 5 bases. CDR3 size: 14 residues. According to the study, TCR beta libraries were built with iRepertoire HTBI primers and CDR3-region Arm-PCR. MiXCR was run by TCRdb on the multiplex PCR reads, yielding one entry per CDR3 protein. The data hold 200,000 to 250,000 distinct CDR3 sequences, with around 20% observed a single time. Time point given: newly diagnosed GD, antithyroid drugs for less than 3 months. Making the TCR library involved RNA that had been extracted from PBMCs. The guidelines of the American Thyroid Association were the basis for diagnosing Graves' disease.

Material: peripheral blood mononuclear cells (PBMCs), obtained at new diagnosis, from a patient treated with antithyroid drugs. The chain uses TRBV5-1 and TRBJ2-5, with 7 nucleotides matching TRBD2. The sequence came from a female donor with Graves disease. The CDR3 nucleotides read TGCGCCAGCAGCCCAGGGACTACCTACGAGACCCAGTACTTC. Translation gives CASSPGTTYETQYF.